This is a list of T cell receptor beta chains from one sample in a study of identical twins' blood T cells. TCRdb recomputed calls from the 5' RACE reads with MiXCR, one row per CDR3 protein. The table records 350,000 to 400,000 distinct CDR3 sequences, approximately 30% of them present only once. The sample was PBMCs. Receptors were obtained from a woman aged 18 to 49 in good health. Both conserved end residues are part of each CDR3. Fields, in order: D gene, clone size, V gene, J gene, CDR3 length, CDR3 protein, CDR3 DNA. A D gene is named only where the DNA matches it firmly. Size tells how often a clone was seen (once, few, many) or the class of an expanded clone, and some rows leave it out.

d_gene: NA; abundance: many; v_gene: TRBV2; j_gene: TRBJ1-4; len: 17; CDR3aa: CASTSPLEGATNEKLFF; CDR3nt: TGTGCCAGCACCTCCCCGCTGGAGGGGGCAACTAATGAAAAACTGTTTTTT
d_gene: NA; abundance: many; v_gene: TRBV21-1; j_gene: TRBJ1-2; len: 12; CDR3aa: CASKGANYGYTF; CDR3nt: TGTGCCAGCAAGGGCGCTAACTATGGCTACACCTTC
d_gene: NA; abundance: few; v_gene: TRBV2; j_gene: TRBJ2-1; len: 11; CDR3aa: CASSRDMGQFF; CDR3nt: TGTGCCAGCAGTAGGGACATGGGGCAGTTCTTC
d_gene: NA; abundance: few; v_gene: TRBV6-5; j_gene: TRBJ2-7; len: 15; CDR3aa: CASSYSNQGGYEQYF; CDR3nt: TGTGCCAGCAGTTACTCGAACCAGGGGGGCTACGAGCAGTACTTC
d_gene: NA; abundance: NA; v_gene: TRBV20-1; j_gene: TRBJ1-2; len: 16; CDR3aa: CSARDIFTGQGYGYTF; CDR3nt: TGCAGTGCTAGAGATATATTCACGGGGCAGGGGTATGGCTACACCTTC
d_gene: NA; abundance: NA; v_gene: TRBV19; j_gene: TRBJ1-1; len: 14; CDR3aa: CASKRPCGDTEAFF; CDR3nt: TGTGCCAGTAAGCGTCCGTGCGGGGACACTGAAGCTTTCTTT
d_gene: TRBD1; abundance: NA; v_gene: TRBV12-3/TRBV12-4; j_gene: TRBJ2-7; len: 15; CDR3aa: CASSFWDSLNPEQYF; CDR3nt: TGTGCCAGCAGTTTTTGGGACAGCCTTAATCCAGAGCAGTACTTC
d_gene: NA; abundance: NA; v_gene: TRBV15; j_gene: TRBJ1-3; len: 19; CDR3aa: CATSRNPPGTVVSGNTIYF; CDR3nt: TGTGCCACCAGCAGAAATCCGCCCGGGACGGTGGTCTCTGGAAACACCATATATTTT
d_gene: NA; abundance: NA; v_gene: TRBV12-5; j_gene: TRBJ1-3; len: 16; CDR3aa: CASGQSGRGTGNTIYF; CDR3nt: TGTGCTAGTGGTCAATCAGGACGGGGGACTGGAAACACCATATATTTT
d_gene: NA; abundance: NA; v_gene: TRBV6-1; j_gene: TRBJ2-7; len: 13; CDR3aa: CASRHAQGYEQYF; CDR3nt: TGTGCCAGCAGACATGCACAGGGCTACGAGCAGTACTTC
d_gene: NA; abundance: NA; v_gene: TRBV5-1; j_gene: TRBJ1-1; len: 13; CDR3aa: CASSLLLNTEAFF; CDR3nt: TGCGCCAGCAGCTTGCTCTTGAACACTGAAGCTTTCTTT
d_gene: NA; abundance: few; v_gene: TRBV12-3/TRBV12-4; j_gene: TRBJ2-5; len: 14; CDR3aa: CASRTGPLRETQYF; CDR3nt: TGTGCCAGCAGAACGGGACCTCTGAGGGAGACCCAGTACTTC
d_gene: TRBD2; abundance: few; v_gene: TRBV2; j_gene: TRBJ2-7; len: 19; CDR3aa: CASSGGSRRVLAGGTEQYF; CDR3nt: TGTGCCAGCAGTGGGGGAAGTCGTCGAGTACTAGCGGGAGGTACCGAGCAGTACTTC
d_gene: TRBD1; abundance: NA; v_gene: TRBV19; j_gene: TRBJ2-7; len: 13; CDR3aa: CASSRTGPYEQYF; CDR3nt: TGTGCCAGTAGTCGGACAGGCCCCTACGAGCAGTACTTC
d_gene: NA; abundance: few; v_gene: TRBV6-6; j_gene: TRBJ1-1; len: 14; CDR3aa: CASSLELRGTEAFF; CDR3nt: TGTGCCAGCAGTTTGGAGTTAAGGGGAACTGAAGCTTTCTTT
d_gene: NA; abundance: NA; v_gene: TRBV4-3; j_gene: TRBJ2-2; len: 17; CDR3aa: CASSQDPTSEGPRELFF; CDR3nt: TGCGCCAGCAGCCAAGATCCAACTTCGGAGGGTCCCCGGGAGCTGTTTTTT
d_gene: NA; abundance: NA; v_gene: TRBV10-1; j_gene: TRBJ2-1; len: 13; CDR3aa: CASSEGNYNEQFF; CDR3nt: TGCGCCAGCAGTGAGGGTAACTACAATGAGCAGTTCTTC
d_gene: NA; abundance: NA; v_gene: TRBV6-1; j_gene: TRBJ2-2; len: 16; CDR3aa: CASSVRMFANTGELFF; CDR3nt: TGTGCCAGCAGTGTCAGGATGTTCGCGAACACCGGGGAGCTGTTTTTT
d_gene: NA; abundance: NA; v_gene: TRBV20-1; j_gene: TRBJ1-1; len: 11; CDR3aa: CSAFGLSEAFF; CDR3nt: TGCAGTGCTTTCGGATTGTCTGAAGCTTTCTTT
d_gene: NA; abundance: NA; v_gene: TRBV7-8; j_gene: TRBJ1-1; len: 12; CDR3aa: CASRLLNTEAFF; CDR3nt: TGTGCCAGCAGACTTCTGAACACTGAAGCTTTCTTT
d_gene: NA; abundance: NA; v_gene: TRBV28; j_gene: TRBJ1-2; len: 15; CDR3aa: CASSSTGPRNYGYTF; CDR3nt: TGTGCCAGCAGTTCGACAGGCCCGCGTAACTATGGCTACACCTTC
d_gene: TRBD1; abundance: NA; v_gene: TRBV4-2; j_gene: TRBJ2-3; len: 18; CDR3aa: CASSQDAGTGQSTDTQYF; CDR3nt: TGTGCCAGCAGCCAAGATGCAGGGACAGGTCAGAGCACAGATACGCAGTATTTT
d_gene: NA; abundance: NA; v_gene: TRBV13; j_gene: TRBJ1-1; len: 15; CDR3aa: CASSLNPARGTEAFF; CDR3nt: TGTGCCAGCAGCTTAAACCCCGCGAGAGGCACTGAAGCTTTCTTT
d_gene: TRBD1; abundance: NA; v_gene: TRBV5-4; j_gene: TRBJ1-1; len: 14; CDR3aa: CASSLGQDSTEAFF; CDR3nt: TGTGCCAGCAGCTTAGGACAGGATTCCACTGAAGCTTTCTTT
d_gene: TRBD1; abundance: NA; v_gene: TRBV11-2; j_gene: TRBJ1-1; len: 15; CDR3aa: CASRPPTGMVAEAFF; CDR3nt: TGTGCCAGCAGGCCCCCGACAGGGATGGTAGCTGAAGCTTTCTTT
d_gene: TRBD2; abundance: NA; v_gene: TRBV7-9; j_gene: TRBJ2-3; len: 15; CDR3aa: CASSIMGGPEDTQYF; CDR3nt: TGTGCCAGCAGCATAATGGGAGGGCCGGAAGATACGCAGTATTTT
d_gene: NA; abundance: many; v_gene: TRBV18; j_gene: TRBJ1-5; len: 13; CDR3aa: CASSPDSNQPQHF; CDR3nt: TGTGCCAGCAGCCCCGATAGCAATCAGCCCCAGCATTTT
d_gene: NA; abundance: NA; v_gene: TRBV11-2; j_gene: TRBJ1-1; len: 15; CDR3aa: CASSSRLGRGTEAFF; CDR3nt: TGTGCCAGCAGCTCACGCCTTGGCAGGGGCACTGAAGCTTTCTTT
d_gene: NA; abundance: many; v_gene: TRBV29-1; j_gene: TRBJ1-1; len: 10; CDR3aa: CSGQNTEAFF; CDR3nt: TGCAGCGGACAGAACACTGAAGCTTTCTTT
d_gene: NA; abundance: NA; v_gene: TRBV29-1; j_gene: TRBJ2-1; len: 12; CDR3aa: CSVDSGYNEQFF; CDR3nt: TGCAGTGTTGACAGCGGATACAATGAGCAGTTCTTC
d_gene: NA; abundance: few; v_gene: TRBV6-1; j_gene: TRBJ2-7; len: 12; CDR3aa: CASRTGGSEQYF; CDR3nt: TGTGCCAGCAGAACTGGGGGGAGCGAGCAGTACTTC
d_gene: TRBD2; abundance: few; v_gene: TRBV28; j_gene: TRBJ2-3; len: 16; CDR3aa: CASSYKRGGFRDTQYF; CDR3nt: TGTGCCAGCAGTTACAAGCGGGGGGGTTTTAGGGATACGCAGTATTTT
d_gene: NA; abundance: few; v_gene: TRBV6-6; j_gene: TRBJ1-3; len: 16; CDR3aa: CASSSGTEISGNTIYF; CDR3nt: TGTGCCAGCAGTTCCGGGACGGAGATCTCTGGAAACACCATATATTTT
d_gene: NA; abundance: NA; v_gene: TRBV19; j_gene: TRBJ1-6; len: 12; CDR3aa: CASSEIESPLHF; CDR3nt: TGTGCCAGTAGCGAGATAGAATCACCCCTCCACTTT
d_gene: NA; abundance: NA; v_gene: TRBV6-2/TRBV6-3; j_gene: TRBJ1-2; len: 12; CDR3aa: CASRQTHYGYTF; CDR3nt: TGTGCCAGCAGACAGACGCACTATGGCTACACCTTC
d_gene: TRBD1; abundance: NA; v_gene: TRBV10-3; j_gene: TRBJ2-7; len: 13; CDR3aa: CAISGQGVDEQYF; CDR3nt: TGTGCCATCAGCGGACAGGGCGTCGACGAGCAGTACTTC
d_gene: TRBD1; abundance: NA; v_gene: TRBV19; j_gene: TRBJ1-2; len: 11; CDR3aa: CASQGAGGYTF; CDR3nt: TGTGCCAGCCAGGGGGCTGGTGGCTACACCTTC
d_gene: TRBD1; abundance: few; v_gene: TRBV5-1; j_gene: TRBJ1-1; len: 15; CDR3aa: CASSWPGGSNTEAFF; CDR3nt: TGCGCCAGCAGTTGGCCAGGGGGATCGAACACTGAAGCTTTCTTT
d_gene: NA; abundance: few; v_gene: TRBV20-1; j_gene: TRBJ2-7; len: 14; CDR3aa: CSARATRSLGEQYF; CDR3nt: TGCAGTGCTAGAGCGACTAGAAGTTTGGGCGAGCAGTACTTC
d_gene: NA; abundance: NA; v_gene: TRBV10-3; j_gene: TRBJ1-3; len: 13; CDR3aa: CAIREVRGNTIYF; CDR3nt: TGTGCCATCAGGGAGGTGCGTGGAAACACCATATATTTT
d_gene: TRBD1; abundance: NA; v_gene: TRBV6-5; j_gene: TRBJ2-5; len: 15; CDR3aa: CASSSTGVTQETQYF; CDR3nt: TGTGCCAGCAGCTCGACAGGGGTGACACAAGAGACCCAGTACTTC
d_gene: TRBD1; abundance: NA; v_gene: TRBV20-1; j_gene: TRBJ1-5; len: 15; CDR3aa: CSARDPGGWSQPQHF; CDR3nt: TGCAGTGCTAGAGATCCAGGGGGATGGAGTCAGCCCCAGCATTTT
d_gene: NA; abundance: NA; v_gene: TRBV5-1; j_gene: TRBJ1-3; len: 15; CDR3aa: CASSPGVASGNTIYF; CDR3nt: TGCGCCAGCAGCCCTGGTGTTGCTTCCGGAAACACCATATATTTT
d_gene: NA; abundance: many; v_gene: TRBV27; j_gene: TRBJ2-7; len: 14; CDR3aa: CASSLSPGSYEQYF; CDR3nt: TGTGCCAGCAGTTTATCTCCGGGCTCCTACGAGCAGTACTTC
d_gene: NA; abundance: NA; v_gene: TRBV7-9; j_gene: TRBJ1-3; len: 15; CDR3aa: CASSAGQSSGNTIYF; CDR3nt: TGTGCCAGCAGCGCCGGACAGAGCTCTGGAAACACCATATATTTT
d_gene: NA; abundance: few; v_gene: TRBV24-1; j_gene: TRBJ1-2; len: 14; CDR3aa: CATSDRQYGYGYTF; CDR3nt: TGTGCCACCAGTGACCGACAGTACGGCTATGGCTACACCTTC
d_gene: TRBD1; abundance: NA; v_gene: TRBV5-4; j_gene: TRBJ2-5; len: 18; CDR3aa: CASSSFGTGGERRETQYF; CDR3nt: TGTGCCAGCAGCTCTTTTGGCACAGGGGGCGAAAGAAGGGAGACCCAGTACTTC
d_gene: TRBD1; abundance: NA; v_gene: TRBV7-3; j_gene: TRBJ2-1; len: 15; CDR3aa: CASSLKGTGNNEQFF; CDR3nt: TGTGCCAGCAGCTTAAAGGGGACAGGGAACAATGAGCAGTTCTTC
d_gene: NA; abundance: NA; v_gene: TRBV5-6; j_gene: TRBJ2-1; len: 13; CDR3aa: CASTFGSYNEQFF; CDR3nt: TGTGCCAGCACCTTCGGCTCCTACAATGAGCAGTTCTTC
d_gene: NA; abundance: few; v_gene: TRBV29-1; j_gene: TRBJ2-2; len: 14; CDR3aa: CSVESGVNTGELFF; CDR3nt: TGCAGCGTTGAGTCCGGGGTCAACACCGGGGAGCTGTTTTTT
d_gene: TRBD2; abundance: NA; v_gene: TRBV15; j_gene: TRBJ2-1; len: 16; CDR3aa: CATSRDGQRGFNEQFF; CDR3nt: TGTGCCACCAGCAGAGATGGTCAGCGGGGGTTCAATGAGCAGTTCTTC
d_gene: TRBD2; abundance: NA; v_gene: TRBV2; j_gene: TRBJ2-3; len: 15; CDR3aa: CASSEGTSQTDTQYF; CDR3nt: TGTGCCAGCAGTGAAGGGACTAGTCAAACAGATACGCAGTATTTT
d_gene: NA; abundance: few; v_gene: TRBV3-1; j_gene: TRBJ1-1; len: 16; CDR3aa: CASSPLHGGRGTEAFF; CDR3nt: TGTGCCAGCAGTCCTCTACATGGGGGTAGGGGGACTGAAGCTTTCTTT
d_gene: TRBD1; abundance: NA; v_gene: TRBV5-6; j_gene: TRBJ2-1; len: 15; CDR3aa: CASSQLGTGGLEQFF; CDR3nt: TGTGCCAGCAGTCAGCTCGGGACAGGGGGTTTAGAGCAGTTCTTC